This entry describes one T cell receptor (beta chain). Its antigen has not been determined. No clone much larger than this one lies a single base away; base qualities are absent. In total, approximately 700 healthy bone marrow donors made up the cohort. All cohort members were sampled while nominally healthy, although unrecorded immune exposures were likely present. The donor tested CMV seropositive, placing the donor among the 289 seropositive members of the cohort. Each donor provided a peripheral blood sample, and peripheral blood mononuclear cells were used for TCR beta sequencing. The Qiagen DNeasy Blood Extraction Kit was used to extract genomic DNA from the blood cell samples. The sample comes from a study of cytomegalovirus exposure and HLA in healthy donors (dated by TCRdb to the late 2010s). For the study in its entirety: In an earlier analysis of 587 of the donors, around 300 Gb of sequence data and 120 million or so unique TCR beta sequences from 180 million or so T cells were reported. The aim of the study was to test whether cataloging public T cell receptors could identify signatures of past pathogen exposure. To decide whether each TCR beta V gene segment behaved as functional or pseudogenic, an earlier analysis of 587 of the donors relied on high-throughput TCR beta sequencing. Because of strong linkage in the cohort, 5 or 6 DR-DQ haplotypes were treated as single units for association and clustering. In a later genetic analysis, genome-wide SNP genotypes for about 55% of the roughly 700 donors were used, and that subset was treated as a discovery cohort. Using immunosequencing, the study profiled T cell repertoires from 500 to 800 subjects and related those repertoires to cytomegalovirus serostatus. Every repertoire in the discovery cohort had been generated on one and the same sequencing platform. An early release covering roughly 640 HLA-typed donors comprised about 300 gigabases of sequencing data and 85 million or so unique TCR sequences. Class I and class II HLA loci were covered by the typing at four-digit resolution. Of the approximately 370 genotyped donors, roughly 80% were placed in the genetic ancestry cluster associated with self-reported Caucasian donors. The later analysis used no new phenotypic data to find candidate immune exposures, relying instead on TCR beta sequences and their occurrence across donors. On average, 235,054 unique TCR beta nucleotide sequences were sequenced per donor among about 400 genotyped donors of the cohort, with roughly 18% of those sequences being non-productive. A later analysis re-examined previously published TCR beta repertoires from more than 600 donors and added high-resolution HLA genotyping to investigate patterns of TCR occurrence. Along with the roughly 670-subject first cohort, a separate validation cohort of around 120 different subjects was used. Alongside the repertoire data, information on donor age, sex, ethnicity and CMV serostatus was compiled. The number of typed donors differed by locus: roughly 620-640 for A, B, C, DRB1 and DQB1; 522 for DQA1; 606 for DPA1; and 400 to 480 for DPB1. The study combined high-throughput TCR immunosequencing, statistical association of individual TCRs with disease status, and machine learning to predict cytomegalovirus infection status. What the study reported, not specific to this receptor: The earlier analysis of some 560 of the donors excluded approximately 15 rarely observed V segments, including chromosome 9 orphons, because counts were too low. At a false discovery rate of 0.05, a later analysis linked approximately 18,000 TCR beta sequences to specific HLA alleles. A later genetic analysis associated a missense DCLRE1C variant with V-gene and J-gene trimming of TCR beta chains, and an independent cohort replicated the association. In a later analysis, TCR association rates were found to vary across HLA loci, with the most associated TCRs seen for DRB1 alleles and the fewest for HLA-C alleles. For the cohort, immune exposure information was limited to CMV serostatus. Several of the top co-occurrence clusters appeared to be linked to parvovirus B19, influenza, CMV and Epstein-Barr virus, according to a later analysis. It was suggested by the authors that the approach could potentially be generalized to other disease states and immunological phenotypes. A later analysis found that HLA-associated TCR beta chains were more clonally expanded and had lower generation probabilities than equally common non-associated chains. In both the original and validation cohorts, the classifier was reported to diagnose cytomegalovirus status with high specificity and sensitivity. Some IMGT-functional V segments, including TRBV6-2 and TRBV6-3, could not be told apart with the 87-base-pair reads, so those segments were excluded. Correlated functional status among segregating V segments might be attributable to linkage disequilibrium, but an unknown experimental factor could not be ruled out. A few of the identified cytomegalovirus-associated TCR beta chains were confirmed in vitro to be specific for cytomegalovirus antigens. In a later genetic analysis, fewer N-insertions in productive TCRs were reported among donors in an Asian-associated ancestry cluster than the roughly 670-donor mean. A further reported finding was that TCR beta sequences accurately predicted the HLA-A and HLA-B alleles for most subjects in the first cohort. Most TCR sequences were observed very rarely across donors, whereas some public TCRs were present in many individuals. Assigning TCR associations to individual alleles was difficult when HLA alleles, especially DR and DQ, strongly co-occurred. Because HLA typing was missing for some donors at each locus, association tests included only the typed subset. Sequencing depth was assumed to be roughly uniform across donors in the presence/absence analyses, though that assumption may not hold. In an earlier analysis of about 600 of the donors, most TCR beta V segments appeared in productive rearrangements about 90% or about 30% of the time, broadly matching IMGT annotations. This cohort had only TCR beta chains sequenced, and the lack of alpha or paired-chain data limited which features could be detected. A cluster of highly shared sequence variants was judged likely to represent a technical artifact of the sequencing pipeline. A total of 150 to 200 TCR beta chains were listed by the study as associated with cytomegalovirus. According to a later analysis, most CMV-associated TCR beta chains appeared to be HLA-restricted, and the HLA associations seemed to be driven largely by CMV exposure.

Library preparation employed the immunoSEQ multiplex PCR assay. For the multiplex PCR, a mixture combining 60 forward primers for TCR Vbeta segments and 13 reverse primers for TCR Jbeta segments was used. A multiplex PCR assay on genomic DNA amplified the CDR3 region of rearranged TCR beta genes. The Illumina HiSeq System was used to sequence the amplified TCR beta libraries as 87-base-pair reads. The study's processing was this. A later analysis counted 75 million to 100 million unique TCR beta chains across the 600 to 850 repertoires, and roughly 10 million of these chains were shared by at least two donors. Raw reads were error-corrected and collapsed into unique sequences with a nearest-neighbor algorithm that merged closely related sequences to remove PCR and sequencing errors. To assign V, D and J gene segments, CDR3 sequences were aligned to IMGT reference sequences. For a sequence to be retained, a match of at least six nucleotides was required to both a V gene segment and a J gene segment. Rearrangements were called productive when the CDR3 lacked stop codons and stayed in frame with V and J; all others were non-productive. CDR3 was defined by IMGT convention, running from the second conserved V-encoded cysteine to the conserved J-encoded phenylalanine. Sequences without an unambiguous match to a single V gene segment were excluded from the earlier analysis of 450 to 650 of the donors. In an earlier analysis of 500 to 750 of the donors, V segments were called functional above 56.7% productive rearrangements and were called segregating when the between-donor standard deviation exceeded 5%. A statistical classification framework was built for diagnosing cytomegalovirus status from the catalog of TCR beta chain sequences. In a later analysis, TCR nucleotide sequences were compared against IMGT/GENE-DB human TR gene sequences so that V and J genes could be assigned. The TCRdist pipeline was used in a later analysis to assign CDR3 sequences and most-parsimonious VDJ recombination scenarios. In a later analysis, each TCR beta chain was defined by its CDR3 amino acid sequence together with its V-gene family, and reads lacking a unique V-gene family were excluded. A later analysis removed nearly 600 highly shared, low-generation-probability nucleotide sequences to deal with suspected cross-contamination and a sequencing artifact. A later analysis calculated a clonal expansion index for each public chain from normalized within-repertoire ranks of inferred template counts. In a later analysis, generation probabilities were computed with a VDJ recombination model fitted to out-of-frame rearrangements, and the resulting probabilities were checked against IGoR. In a later analysis, TCR-TCR, TCR-HLA and TCR-CMV co-occurrence was scored with hypergeometric tests, and a repertoire-size bias correction was applied to TCR pairs. False discovery rates were estimated in a later analysis by permuting HLA or CMV assignments 20 times. In a later analysis, co-occurring TCRs were grouped using DBSCAN, and TCRdist sequence similarity was added for clustering within HLA-allele-positive subsets. For co-occurrence clustering, repertoires with fewer than 30,000 or more than 120,000 public chains were excluded, along with four to six repertoires with anomalous nucleotide sharing. TCRdb's version of the immuneACCESS table is confined to in-frame rearrangements and falls short of the full clone set. An unresolved V gene accounts for under half of the shortfall where checked; the remainder is of unknown origin. V and J calls and clone size are given by that table; D and trimming were obtained from the DNA. This sample is represented by 100,000 to 150,000 clones; just over 70% of them were singletons. More than 2.5% of the sample comes from the top ten.

Compared with germline, V lacks 8 bases and J lacks 4 bases; bases without a gene match: 11. The CDR3 covers 15 residues, taking in both the cysteine and the phenylalanine. The sequence is cut down to CDR3 DNA, 45 bases in frame from base 1. CDR1 and CDR2, looked up from the germline V gene, are MNHEY and SVGAGI. Source material: PBMCs. This receptor was identified in a woman aged 60-75 years in good health and CMV-seropositive. This chain joins TRBV6-5 to TRBJ1-2, and 9 bases in between align with TRBD1. The CDR3 loop reads CASGSGQGLGYGYTF. The base sequence is TGTGCCAGCGGTTCCGGACAGGGGTTGGGCTATGGCTACACCTTC.